This T cell receptor (beta chain) was identified during a study of blood T cell repertoires in COVID-19. Study-level information: Spain, Italy and the United States supplied samples that represented acute and convalescent COVID-19. PBMCs, B-cell-depleted T cells, or T cells were the source of the cDNA or gDNA that made up the material.

In the original analysis: Estimates of nucleated cell counts were drawn from the amplification of reference gene primers. Only in-frame clones appear in the TCRdb table, and some are missing; sequencing was by immunoSEQ multiplex PCR. Clonal size and the V and J genes are those of that table, whereas D and trimming came from the DNA. This sample yields approximately 260,000 clones, of which 80% to 90% are seen a single time; roughly 9.6% belongs to the top ten. The V end was cut by 2 bases, the J end by 0 bases, with 11 bases between. The germline gives CDR1 PRHDT, CDR2 FYEKMQ (reference sequence). This CDR3 is 15 amino acids long.

This sequence was found in a woman in her 70s with acute or convalescent COVID-19. The genes are TRBV13 and TRBJ2-7, with a weak D call TRBD1 (5 bases). The sample comprised peripheral blood. CDR3: CASSLTTAVSYEQYF. The CDR3, as DNA: TGTGCCAGCAGCTTAACGACAGCAGTCTCCTACGAGCAGTACTTC.